This entry lists 5 T cell receptor beta chains sequenced from one sample in a study of T-cell reconstitution after alpha-beta-depleted transplantation in children. A library of TCRbeta sequences, prepared with unique molecular identifiers, was generated. TCRdb recomputed calls from the PCR reads with MiXCR, one row per CDR3 protein. This sample has more than 500,000 distinct CDR3 sequences, with approximately 10% found just once. Sequenced here: PBMCs, mostly from graft donor cells, sampled 180 days after TCRalphabeta/CD19-depleted stem cell transplant. These receptors originate from a female patient between 2 and 15 years old who had a stem cell transplant for aplastic anemia, so the T cells may come from the graft donor.

The V and J genes are TRBV15 and TRBJ2-5, with 8 bases aligning to TRBD2. Trimming took 8 bases from V and 1 from J; bases not matched to a gene: 3. There are 13 residues in the CDR3. Looked up from germline, CDR1 is LNHNV and CDR2 is YYDKDF (reference sequence). CDR3 loop: CATLGTSQETQYF. The CDR3 nucleotides read TGTGCCACCCTCGGGACTAGCCAAGAGACCCAGTACTTC.

This clonotype has more than one count but fewer than ten. The chain employs TRBV7-2 and TRBJ2-7, with 7 bases lining up with TRBD1. The CDR3 loop spans 15 amino acids. Germline CDR1 is SGHTA and CDR2 is FQGNSA. With V trimmed by 3 bases and J by 2 bases, 7 bases remained unmatched. The CDR3 here is CASSFDYRGPYEQYF. CDR3 nucleotides: TGTGCCAGCAGCTTCGACTACAGGGGACCCTACGAGCAGTACTTC.

In its sample, this clonotype was seen many times. The rearrangement links TRBV15 to TRBJ1-1; no reliable D call. CDR3 length: 17 residues. CDR1 and CDR2 (germline): LNHNV, YYDKDF (reference sequence). V lost 1 base and J lost 0, with 15 bases in between. The CDR3 spells CATSRVSGARVNTEAFF. The CDR3 DNA reads TGTGCCACCAGCAGAGTGTCCGGAGCAAGGGTGAACACTGAAGCTTTCTTT.

Note on this clonotype: A much larger clone differs by one base, so this may be a read error. The chain carries TRBV20-1 and TRBJ1-2, with D perhaps TRBD1 (5 bases). From germline, CDR1 is DFQATT and CDR2 SNEGSKA (reference sequence). The CDR3 sequence is 13 residues long. CDR3 residues: CSARGLANYGDTF. Here the CDR3 DNA reads TGCAGTGCCCGGGGGTTAGCTAACTATGGCGACACCTTC.

The CDR3 loop is CASRRRGRALNHNEQFF. CDR3 DNA: TGTGCCAGCAGGCGGAGGGGGCGAGCCCTTAATCACAATGAGCAGTTCTTC. This chain links TRBV7-3 with TRBJ2-1; tentative D call: TRBD1 (7 bases). The CDR3 sequence is 17 residues long. Germline loops: CDR1 SGHTA, CDR2 FQGTGA. V was cut by 6 bases and J by 5 bases, with 23 bases left in between.